Below, 27 T cell receptor beta chains from the same sample are listed, as sequenced in a study of a mutant IDH1 vaccine in newly diagnosed glioma. Data came from immunoSEQ multiplex PCR; TCRdb stores just in-frame clones and leaves some out. The table shows tens of thousands of clones, with 85% to 95% occurring only once. These TCRs are of unknown antigen specificity. Time point noted: week 35, safety follow-up. The investigators gave 300 ug of mutant IDH1 20-mer peptide in each vaccine dose, together with topical imiquimod. The starting material was PBMCs, obtained from a glioma patient whose treatment included an IDH1 peptide vaccine. The receptors derive from a man aged 50-60 years with glioma.

V and J are TRBV7-2 and TRBJ1-6; D gene ambiguous. CDR3 length equals 14 residues. Trimming removed 0 bases at V and 6 bases at J, with 6 bases between. Looked up from germline, CDR1 is SGHTA and CDR2 is FQGNSA. CDR3 protein: CASSLAGGNSPLHF. The CDR3 nucleotides are TGTGCCAGCAGCTTAGCCGGCGGTAATTCACCCCTCCACTTT. The variable domain in full, with the rest retrieved from reference TRBV7-2 and TRBJ1-6, is GAGVSQSPSNKVTEKGKDVELRCDPISGHTALYWYRQSLGQGLEFLIYFQGNSAPDKSGLPSDRFSAERTGGSVSTLTIQRTQQEDSAVYLCASSLAGGNSPLHFGNGTRLTVT.

J is TRBJ2-1 and V is TRBV7-9; no definite D call. The CDR3 runs 14 residues. Germline loops: CDR1 SEHNR, CDR2 FQNEAQ (reference sequence). V lost 2 bases to trimming and J lost 5 bases, with 10 bases between them. DNA for the CDR3: TGTGCCAGCAGCTTAACGGAAGCGAACAATGAGCAGTTCTTC. Protein sequence: CASSLTEANNEQFF.

The gene calls are TRBV4-2 and TRBJ1-4, with TRBD1 matching over 9 bases. CDR1 and CDR2 (germline): LGHNA, YNFKEQ. The length of the CDR3 is 20 residues. V shed 3 bases and J 2 bases; nucleotides not matched to a gene: 16. The CDR3 nucleotides read TGTGCCAGCAGCCAGATATCCGGGACAGGGTTTTCATCGACTAATGAAAAACTGTTTTTT. This gives the protein CASSQISGTGFSSTNEKLFF.

J is TRBJ2-1 and V is TRBV4-1; D is tentatively TRBD1 or TRBD2 (5 bases each). V lost 0 bases and J 1 base, leaving 16 bases between the germline ends. Germline V gives CDR1 MGHRA, CDR2 YSYEKL. This CDR3 has 18 residues. CDR3 residues: CASSQDFSGTLSYNEQFF. DNA for the CDR3: TGCGCCAGCAGCCAAGATTTTTCCGGGACCTTATCCTACAATGAGCAGTTCTTC.

The chain has TRBV28 and TRBJ1-5; D is unclear. Germline loops: CDR1 MDHEN, CDR2 SYDVKM. This CDR3 is built from 15 residues. With 3 bases removed from V and 0 bases from J, the gap between germline ends came to 9 bases. The CDR3 sequence: CASSFGSYSNQPQHF. Here the CDR3 DNA reads TGTGCCAGCAGTTTCGGCAGCTATAGCAATCAGCCCCAGCATTTT.

The chain combines TRBV5-6 with TRBJ1-3; a weak D match, TRBD1 (5 bases). The CDR3 length is 15 residues. V lost 4 bases, J lost 0 bases, and 11 bases lay in between. Germline V gene sequence: CDR1 SGHDT, CDR2 YYEEEE. CDR3 DNA sequence: TGTGCCAGCAGCCCATGGACAAGCTCTGGAAACACCATATATTTT. This gives the protein CASSPWTSSGNTIYF.

This rearrangement joins TRBV18 to TRBJ2-5; D may be TRBD2 (6 bases). The V gene lost 3 bases and the J gene lost 5 bases, with 13 bases spanning the gap. This CDR3 is 14 amino acids long. In germline, CDR1 is KGHSH, CDR2 LQKENI. The CDR3: CASSPLTSGETQYF. CDR3 sequence (DNA): TGTGCCAGCTCACCGCTGACTAGTGGGGAGACCCAGTACTTC.

The rearrangement uses TRBV9 and TRBJ1-3; the D is unclear. The length of the CDR3 is 13 residues. V was shortened by 4 bases and J by 4 bases, with 9 bases between the two germline ends. Germline-derived CDR1 and CDR2 are SGDLS and YYNGEE. The CDR3, as DNA: TGTGCCAGCAGCACCCGTACCGGAAACACCATATATTTT. It specifies CASSTRTGNTIYF.

The J gene is TRBJ2-5, the V gene TRBV27; D is possibly TRBD2 (7 bases). The germline V gene encodes CDR1 MNHEY and CDR2 SMNVEV (reference sequence). The V gene lost 7 bases and the J gene lost 3 bases, with 24 bases spanning the gap. The CDR3 has 17 amino acids. CDR3 in amino acids: CASIGGGQQGEEETQYF. CDR3 nucleotide sequence: TGTGCCAGCATTGGGGGGGGACAACAGGGTGAGGAAGAGACCCAGTACTTC.

This chain links TRBV7-9 with TRBJ2-7; D may be TRBD1 (6 bases). Germline lookup yields CDR1 SEHNR and CDR2 FQNEAQ (reference sequence). This CDR3 spans 15 amino acids. Trimming stripped 2 bases from V and 2 bases from J, with 13 bases between. CDR3 sequence reads: CASSLTDRPTYEQYF. DNA of the CDR3: TGTGCCAGCAGCTTAACCGACAGGCCTACCTACGAGCAGTACTTC.

This sequence joins TRBV9 and TRBJ2-3, with D possibly matching TRBD2 (6 bases). Trimming left V 1 base short and J 5 bases short, with 11 bases between. The CDR3 totals 14 residues. Per the germline V gene, CDR1 is SGDLS and CDR2 is YYNGEE. In nucleotides, the CDR3 is TGTGCCAGCAGCGTACGGGGAGGCGGAGATACGCAGTATTTT. Translated, it gives CASSVRGGGDTQYF.

This chain links TRBV4-2 with TRBJ2-6, with TRBD2 identical over 7 bases. Per the germline V gene, CDR1 is LGHNA and CDR2 is YNFKEQ. This CDR3 is built from 16 residues. V trimming: 1 base; J trimming: 0 bases; junction bases outside the gene matches: 0. CDR3: CASSQASGSGANVLTF. In DNA, the CDR3 is TGTGCCAGCAGCCAAGCTAGCGGCTCTGGGGCCAACGTCCTGACTTTC.

The chain links TRBV6-4 to TRBJ2-2; 10 bases agree with TRBD1. CDR1 is MRHNA and CDR2 is SNTAGT in the germline V gene. The CDR3 has 14 residues. V was pared by 6 bases and J by 4 bases, with 2 bases of the junction left unmatched. The CDR3 loop reads CASRGQGGTGELFF. In DNA form, the CDR3 reads TGTGCCAGCAGAGGACAGGGGGGCACCGGGGAGCTGTTTTTT.

This clone was counted a single time. V gene TRBV27 combines with J gene TRBJ2-5, with 9 bases aligning to TRBD2. The V gene end was trimmed by 8 bases and the J gene end by 5 bases; junction bases not matched to a gene: 9. CDR1 is MNHEY and CDR2 is SMNVEV in the germline V gene (reference sequence). This CDR3 spans 14 amino acids. The CDR3: CASSLAGYRETQYF. DNA for the CDR3: TGTGCCAGCTCTCTAGCGGGGTACCGGGAGACCCAGTACTTC.

This clone appeared a few times. The chain carries TRBV5-4 and TRBJ2-1; maybe TRBD2 (6 bases). Trimming took off 0 bases at V and 2 bases at J, with 9 bases between the two ends. The CDR3 consists of 15 residues. Looked up from germline, CDR1 is SGHNT and CDR2 is YYREEE (reference sequence). The CDR3 is CASSLAPSAYNEQFF. As DNA, the CDR3 is TGTGCCAGCAGCTTGGCACCTAGCGCCTACAATGAGCAGTTCTTC.

This CDR3 is CASSLAPSSYNEQFF. DNA for the CDR3: TGTGCCAGCAGCTTGGCTCCCAGCTCCTACAATGAGCAGTTCTTC. This chain uses TRBV5-5 with TRBJ2-1; D is undetermined. This CDR3 is 15 amino acids long. Trimming left V 0 bases short and J 0 bases short, with 7 bases between. Looked up from germline, CDR1 is SGHKS and CDR2 is YYEKEE (reference sequence). The complete variable domain, with remaining parts taken from reference TRBV5-5 and TRBJ2-1, reads DAGVTQSPTHLIKTRGQQVTLRCSPISGHKSVSWYQQVLGQGPQFIFQYYEKEERGRGNFPDRFSARQFPNYSSELNVNALLLGDSALYLCASSLAPSSYNEQFFGPGTRLTVL.

The rearrangement uses TRBV4-2 and TRBJ2-3; possibly TRBD1 for D (5 bases). There are 14 residues in the CDR3. Germline CDR1 LGHNA, CDR2 YNFKEQ. Trimming cost V 0 bases and J 4 bases, with 8 bases left between them. For the CDR3, the DNA is TGTGCCAGCAGCCAAGAAGCCAGGGCAGATACGCAGTATTTT. Translating gives CASSQEARADTQYF.

The rearrangement joins TRBV9 to TRBJ2-7; D perhaps matches TRBD1 (5 bases). V lost 3 bases and J lost 5, with 15 bases in between. This CDR3 is 14 amino acids long. In germline, CDR1 is SGDLS, CDR2 YYNGEE. Written as DNA, the CDR3 is TGTGCCAGCAGCGCATCAGGGAAATTAGACGAGCAGTACTTC. Amino acid sequence: CASSASGKLDEQYF.

This chain connects TRBV28 to TRBJ2-7; D not certain. The CDR3 length is 13 residues. The V and J ends lost 5 bases and 3 bases respectively, with 11 bases between them. Germline V gene data show CDR1 as MDHEN and CDR2 as SYDVKM. The CDR3 coding sequence is TGTGCCAGCAGTCTCGTCCGAAACTACGAGCAGTACTTC. Its protein product is CASSLVRNYEQYF.

The chain has TRBV7-2 and TRBJ1-6; D might be TRBD1 (6 bases). In germline, CDR1 is SGHTA, CDR2 FQGNSA. Trimming removed 1 base from V and 6 bases from J, with 13 bases in between. This CDR3 region has 16 residues. CDR3 nucleotide sequence: TGTGCCAGCAGCTTAGTCCTGGGCAGGGGTAATTCACCCCTCCACTTT. Translated, it gives CASSLVLGRGNSPLHF.

The rearrangement uses TRBV11-2 and TRBJ2-7; 8 bases match TRBD1. V lost 9 bases, J lost 7 bases, and 8 bases stayed unmatched. Per germline, CDR1 SGHAT and CDR2 FQNNGV. CDR3 length equals 12 residues. The CDR3 reads CASGQGAREQYF. CDR3 DNA sequence: TGTGCCAGTGGGCAGGGGGCAAGGGAGCAGTACTTC.

This sequence joins TRBV29-1 and TRBJ1-1; 7 positions match TRBD1. Germline loops: CDR1 SQVTM, CDR2 ANQGSEA. V dropped 3 bases and J dropped 8; count of bases not matched to a gene: 9. The CDR3 extends over 13 amino acids. The CDR3 nucleotides are TGCAGCGTTGAGGCAGGGGGAGTAGTAGAAGCTTTCTTT. The encoded protein is CSVEAGGVVEAFF.

The chain carries TRBV27 and TRBJ2-5, with 7 bases identical to TRBD2. Trimming at V came to 2 bases and at J to 2 bases, leaving 2 bases not matched to a gene. Germline CDR1 reads MNHEY; CDR2 reads SMNVEV (reference sequence). The CDR3 covers 14 residues. The CDR3 spells CASSLGGVQETQYF. The CDR3 DNA reads as TGTGCCAGCAGTTTAGGGGGGGTACAAGAGACCCAGTACTTC.

The genes are TRBV2 and TRBJ1-5, with TRBD1 as a possible D gene (6 bases). CDR1 and CDR2 (germline): SNHLY, FYNNEI. Trimming left V 1 base short and J 0 bases short, with 13 bases between. The CDR3 loop spans 17 amino acids. CDR3 protein: CASSEVGTPYSNQPQHF. The CDR3 nucleotides read TGTGCCAGCAGTGAAGTCGGGACACCATATAGCAATCAGCCCCAGCATTTT. The whole variable domain, remainder taken from reference TRBV2 and TRBJ1-5, is EPEVTQTPSHQVTQMGQEVILRCVPISNHLYFYWYRQILGQKVEFLVSFYNNEISEKSEIFDDQFSVERPDGSNFTLKIRSTKLEDSAMYFCASSEVGTPYSNQPQHFGDGTRLSIL.

V and J are TRBV27 and TRBJ1-4; TRBD1 agrees at 8 bases. Germline V gene sequence: CDR1 MNHEY, CDR2 SMNVEV (reference sequence). This CDR3 region has 18 residues. With V trimmed by 3 bases and J by 2 bases, 11 bases remained unmatched. CDR3 nucleotide sequence: TGTGCCAGCAGTTTTACCCCGGACAGGGCGGGCACTAATGAAAAACTGTTTTTT. Translated, it gives CASSFTPDRAGTNEKLFF.

The V and J genes are TRBV7-9 and TRBJ2-7; D unclear. Trimming shortened V by 5 bases and J by 0 bases, and 2 bases separated the two germline ends. Germline CDR1 reads SEHNR; CDR2 reads FQNEAQ (reference sequence). The CDR3 runs 11 residues. The CDR3 bases are TGTGCCAGCAGCGCCTCCTACGAGCAGTACTTC. Protein product: CASSASYEQYF.

V gene TRBV10-2 combines with J gene TRBJ1-5; no reliable D call. V shed 2 bases and J shed 1 base, with 15 bases lying between them. There are 17 residues in the CDR3. Germline values: CDR1 WSHSY, CDR2 SAAADI. The CDR3 is CASSEGETVTSNQPQHF. Here the CDR3 DNA reads TGCGCCAGCAGTGAGGGGGAGACCGTGACCAGCAATCAGCCCCAGCATTTT.